This TCR beta chain was recorded in a study of blood T cells in healthy people across ages. Trimming took 7 bases from V and 10 from J; bases not matched to a gene: 10. This CDR3 has 13 residues. A second PCR, run for 7 to 11 cycles, used a sample-barcoded 5' primer plus a J-beta primer mix. TCRdb independently ran MiXCR on the 5' RACE reads; one entry per CDR3 protein. This sample carries 950,000 to 1,200,000 distinct CDR3 sequences, roughly two fifths of them seen once, and the ten largest clones take around 13%. The chain couples TRBV12-3 or TRBV12-4 to TRBJ2-1; 7 positions match TRBD2. The specimen sequenced was blood. The receptor comes from a young man in good health. The CDR3 nucleotides are TGTGCCAGCACGGGACCCCGGGGGGTCGAGCAGTTCTTC. Translated: CASTGPRGVEQFF.